Included here is one T cell receptor (beta chain) sequence, with context. The antigen is not known. The sample is drawn from a study of identical twins. Study observations and caveats: Part of the zero-insertion signal could reflect confounding by invariant MAIT and iNKT cells. Models underestimated TCR alpha sharing (out-of-frame) in monozygotic twins.

The length of the CDR3 is 16 residues. Germline CDR1 SGHDN, CDR2 FVKESK. V dropped 0 bases and J dropped 3 bases, with 12 bases sitting between them. TCRdb re-called the 5' RACE reads through MiXCR, storing one row per CDR3 protein. The sample contains 350,000 or so distinct CDR3 sequences, 9% of which appear only once. In every case, the donor was a healthy Caucasian. The TCR sequence derives from a woman between 45 and 60 years old in good health. Sequencing was carried out using naive T cells sorted from blood. This rearrangement joins TRBV14 to TRBJ2-1; unclear D gene. The CDR3 here is CASSQEAARDYNEQFF. The CDR3 DNA reads TGTGCCAGCAGCCAAGAGGCGGCAAGAGACTACAATGAGCAGTTCTTC.